The 18 T cell receptor beta chains presented below share a single source sample, sequenced in a study of CXCR3-negative and CXCR3-positive naive CD8 T cells. General study results and limits: A higher hydrophobicity marked the TRB CDR3s of CXCR3-positive naive cells versus CXCR3-negative naive cells.

UMI labels and 5' RACE were used to prepare the TRB cDNA libraries. TCRdb re-called the 5' RACE reads, yielding one record per CDR3 amino acid sequence without DNA. The sample has some 99,000 distinct CDR3 sequences. For these TCRs, the target antigens are not known. Sequenced sample: naive CXCR3+ CD8+ T cells from blood. Subset meaning: CD45RO-CCR7+CD27+CD95- naive CD8+ T cells expressing CXCR3 (TNR3+). These receptors originate from a human donor in good health. Some clones in this sample may be carry-over from other donors' samples.

This chain connects TRBV5-1 to TRBJ2-1; the D call of TRBD2 rests on TCRdb alone, since no DNA is present to check it. Germline CDR1 is SGHRS and CDR2 is YFSETQ. The CDR3 totals 16 residues. The CDR3 loop reads CASRAIPAGAYNEQFF. Full variable domain (remainder filled in from reference TRBV5-1 and TRBJ2-1): KAGVTQTPRYLIKTRGQQVTLSCSPISGHRSVSWYQQTPGQGLQFLFEYFSETQRNKGNFPGRFSGRQFSNSRSEMNVSTLELGDSALYLCASRAIPAGAYNEQFFGPGTRLTVL.

The V call is TRBV28, the J call TRBJ2-7. CDR3 length: 15 amino acids. Germline CDR1 is MDHEN and CDR2 is SYDVKM. CDR3 loop: CASSFEAFQSYEQYF.

This chain joins TRBV5-5 and TRBJ2-3; TCRdb lists TRBD1, though no DNA is available to test this call. This CDR3 is 18 amino acids long. Germline-derived CDR1 and CDR2 are SGHKS and YYEKEE (reference sequence). The CDR3 spells CASSLALGRFGHTDTQYF.

The V call is TRBV5-1, the J call TRBJ2-7. The CDR3 is 12 residues long. In germline, CDR1 is SGHRS, CDR2 YFSETQ. CDR3 residues: CASSLEREEQYF. Filled out from reference TRBV5-1 and TRBJ2-7, the complete variable domain reads KAGVTQTPRYLIKTRGQQVTLSCSPISGHRSVSWYQQTPGQGLQFLFEYFSETQRNKGNFPGRFSGRQFSNSRSEMNVSTLELGDSALYLCASSLEREEQYFGPGTRLTVT.

The chain employs TRBV9 and TRBJ2-6; TCRdb picks TRBD1, but there is no DNA to check that call. CDR1 and CDR2 (germline): SGDLS, YYNGEE. CDR3 length equals 17 residues. CDR3 amino acids: CASSVPRDRGGANVLTF.

This chain links TRBV29-1 with TRBJ2-1; TCRdb returns TRBD2, unconfirmable since there is no DNA. Germline assignment: CDR1 SQVTM and CDR2 ANQGSEA. The CDR3 runs to 13 residues. CDR3 residues: CSVGLSSYNEQFF.

The CDR3 protein is CASETVGGAGQPQHF. This chain uses TRBV6-6 with TRBJ1-5. Germline lookup yields CDR1 MNHNY and CDR2 SVGAGI (reference sequence). The CDR3 runs to 15 residues.

CDR3 in amino acids: CSARDRGLYADTQYF. The rearrangement joins TRBV20-1 to TRBJ2-3; no DNA is available, so the TRBD1 call from TCRdb remains unchecked. This CDR3 is built from 15 residues. Germline V gives CDR1 DFQATT, CDR2 SNEGSKA (reference sequence).

The chain recombines TRBV19 with TRBJ2-1; TCRdb reports TRBD1, a call that lacks DNA to check it against. The CDR3 sequence is 12 residues long. Germline assignment: CDR1 LNHDA and CDR2 SQIVND (reference sequence). The CDR3: CASSIGGHQQFF. The complete variable domain, with remaining parts taken from reference TRBV19 and TRBJ2-1, reads DGGITQSPKYLFRKEGQNVTLSCEQNLNHDAMYWYRQDPGQGLRLIYYSQIVNDFQKGDIAEGYSVSREKKESFPLTVTSAQKNPTAFYLCASSIGGHQQFFGPGTRLTVL.

V and J are TRBV6-2 or TRBV6-3 and TRBJ2-7; TCRdb reports TRBD2, a call that lacks DNA to check it against. CDR3 length: 13 amino acids. CDR1 is MNHEY, CDR2 SVGEGT, per germline. CDR3 in amino acids: CASSYRTIDGQYF.

CDR3 protein: CAKKPGGNTEAFF. The V call is TRBV2, the J call TRBJ1-1. The germline gives CDR1 SNHLY, CDR2 FYNNEI. The CDR3 loop spans 13 amino acids. The whole variable domain, remainder taken from reference TRBV2 and TRBJ1-1, is EPEVTQTPSHQVTQMGQEVILRCVPISNHLYFYWYRQILGQKVEFLVSFYNNEISEKSEIFDDQFSVERPDGSNFTLKIRSTKLEDSAMYFCAKKPGGNTEAFFGQGTRLTVV.

V is TRBV5-1 and J is TRBJ1-1; the TCRdb D gene call, TRBD1, has no DNA to confirm it. This CDR3 contains 16 residues. Germline V gene data show CDR1 as SGHRS and CDR2 as YFSETQ. The CDR3 region is CASSLDQGAMNTEAFF.

The V and J genes are TRBV6-5 and TRBJ2-3. Germline CDR1 is MNHEY and CDR2 is SVGAGI. The CDR3 has 17 amino acids. The CDR3 loop reads CASSSVVSAYSTDTQYF.

The V gene is TRBV28, the J gene TRBJ2-5. Germline lookup yields CDR1 MDHEN and CDR2 SYDVKM. The CDR3 consists of 15 residues. CDR3 residues: CASSLFVGAQGTQYF.

The chain employs TRBV28 and TRBJ2-7; no DNA is available, so the TRBD2 call from TCRdb remains unchecked. The CDR3 has 14 amino acids. The germline gives CDR1 MDHEN, CDR2 SYDVKM. The CDR3: CASEKRGGVYEQYF.

The chain employs TRBV5-1 and TRBJ2-1; TCRdb indicates TRBD2, and absent DNA this call remains unverified. CDR3 size: 15 residues. Looked up from germline, CDR1 is SGHRS and CDR2 is YFSETQ. The CDR3 region is CASSPAGPSYNEQFF.

V and J are TRBV7-9 and TRBJ2-1; TCRdb outputs TRBD1, but without DNA this stays unchecked. Looked up from germline, CDR1 is SEHNR and CDR2 is FQNEAQ (reference sequence). The CDR3 has 15 residues. The chain's CDR3 is CASSSTAGAGNEQFF.

The CDR3 reads CASSQEKDYEQYF. The chain carries TRBV14 and TRBJ2-7. Per the germline V gene, CDR1 is SGHDN and CDR2 is FVKESK. This CDR3 has 13 residues. Using reference TRBV14 and TRBJ2-7 for the parts outside the CDR3, the full variable domain is EAGVTQFPSHSVIEKGQTVTLRCDPISGHDNLYWYRRVMGKEIKFLLHFVKESKQDESGMPNNRFLAERTGGTYSTLKVQPAELEDSGVYFCASSQEKDYEQYFGPGTRLTVT.